This T cell receptor (beta chain) was retrieved from a study of CD8 T cells in Susac syndrome. The CDR3 length is 13 residues. Germline values: CDR1 DFQATT, CDR2 SNEGSKA (reference sequence). The V and J ends lost 0 bases and 7 bases respectively, with 10 bases between them. cDNA came from around 0.54 to 1 ug RNA primed by random hexamers. Each CDR3 protein gets one entry after TCRdb re-called the immunoSEQ multiplex PCR reads with MiXCR. The data hold 150,000 to 200,000 distinct CDR3 sequences, with 95% observed a single time. The clonotype originates from a human donor with Susac syndrome. V and J are TRBV20-1 and TRBJ2-4, with a weak D call TRBD1 (6 bases). The material sequenced was CD4+ T cells from PBMCs. The CDR3 reads CSARDAGANIQYF. CDR3 DNA: TGCAGTGCTAGAGATGCAGGGGCGAACATTCAGTACTTC.